This T cell receptor beta chain originates from a study of blood T cell repertoires in COVID-19. Germline V gene lookup returns CDR1 ENHRY and CDR2 SYGVKD. The CDR3 contains 15 residues. J gave up 6 bases and V 0 bases, and 5 bases lay outside the gene matches. The method was immunoSEQ multiplex PCR; TCRdb's version includes in-frame clones alone and lacks a portion of them. The data hold tens of thousands of clones, with 80% to 95% observed a single time. Sequenced: peripheral blood. The TCR was taken from a woman of 80 years or more with acute or convalescent COVID-19. V usage is TRBV10-3 and J usage is TRBJ2-3; 8 nucleotides align to TRBD1. The CDR3 DNA sequence: TGTGCCATCAGTGAGTCCCAGGGGGCAAGGGATACGCAGTATTTT. Encoded protein: CAISESQGARDTQYF.